The 2 T cell receptor beta chains below were found in one sample sequenced in a study of post-analysis software for immune sequencing data. Broader study findings: In patients, TRBV5-6, TRBV5-1 and TRBV20-1 belonged to roughly five TRBV segments found more frequently than in controls.

cDNA libraries for TCR beta contained unique molecular identifiers. MiXCR, run by TCRdb on the PCR reads, gives a single entry per CDR3 protein. The sample includes approximately 260,000 distinct CDR3 sequences, roughly a third of them seen just once. For these receptors, no antigen is known. Sequenced: blood. These receptors came from a girl between 10 and 17 years old with multiple sclerosis.

This clonotype was seen more than once but under ten times. A much bigger clone sits one base away, suggesting this may be a read error. This sequence joins TRBV5-6 and TRBJ1-5, with 7 bases identical to TRBD1. This CDR3 spans 14 amino acids. Germline-derived CDR1 and CDR2 are SGHDT and YYEEEE. V lost 3 bases, J lost 3 bases, and 3 bases stayed unmatched. This CDR3 reads CASSWEGANQPQHF. The CDR3 DNA follows: TGTGCCAGCAGCTGGGAGGGGGCCAATCAGCCCCAGCATTTT.

This clonotype was picked up many times. The rearrangement uses TRBV20-1 and TRBJ1-4, with D perhaps matching TRBD1 (6 bases). Germline loops: CDR1 DFQATT, CDR2 SNEGSKA (reference sequence). The CDR3 covers 14 residues. Trimming left V 0 bases short and J 8 bases short, with 13 bases between. The CDR3 nucleotides read TGCAGTGCTAGAGATCGGGGGCCTGAGGAAAAACTGTTTTTT. Encoded protein: CSARDRGPEEKLFF.